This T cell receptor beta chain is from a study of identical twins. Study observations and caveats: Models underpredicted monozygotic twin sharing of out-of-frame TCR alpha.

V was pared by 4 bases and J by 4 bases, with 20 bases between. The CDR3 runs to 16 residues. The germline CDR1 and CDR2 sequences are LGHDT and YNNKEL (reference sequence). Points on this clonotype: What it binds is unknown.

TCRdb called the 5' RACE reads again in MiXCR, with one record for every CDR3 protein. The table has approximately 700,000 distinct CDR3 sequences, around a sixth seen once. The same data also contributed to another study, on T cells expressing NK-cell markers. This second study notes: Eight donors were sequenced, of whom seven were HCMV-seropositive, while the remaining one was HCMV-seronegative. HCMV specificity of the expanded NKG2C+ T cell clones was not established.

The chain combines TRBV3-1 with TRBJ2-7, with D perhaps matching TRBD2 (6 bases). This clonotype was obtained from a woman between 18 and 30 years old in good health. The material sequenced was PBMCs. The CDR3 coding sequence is TGTGCCAGCAGCCGAGTGTTAAGACTAGATCCGTACGAGCAGTACTTC. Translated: CASSRVLRLDPYEQYF.